The clone carrying this TCR beta chain was observed once. This sample is part of a study of OX40 agonist ivuxolimab in advanced cancers. This CDR3 comprises 15 residues. Germline loops: CDR1 SGDLS, CDR2 YYNGEE. V shed 1 base, J shed 3 bases, and the junction held 6 bases outside the gene matches. The repertoire was sequenced with immunoSEQ multiplex PCR; TCRdb's copy has only in-frame clones and lacks some. Of about 84,000 clones in the sample, approximately 95% were seen once. The chain carries TRBV9 and TRBJ2-7; 8 nucleotides align to TRBD2. The receptor was isolated from an adult with an advanced solid tumor such as melanoma, head and neck, liver or kidney cancer. This material consisted of CD4+ or CD8+ T cells sorted from blood, taken in a trial of the OX40 agonist ivuxolimab. CDR3 sequence: CASSVSGAGGYEQYF. The DNA for the CDR3 is TGTGCCAGCAGCGTATCCGGGGCGGGAGGCTACGAGCAGTACTTC.